One sample yielded the 18 T cell receptor beta chains listed below, sequenced in a study of blood T cell repertoires in COVID-19. Generated by immunoSEQ multiplex PCR, the TCRdb table keeps only in-frame clones and is missing some. The table includes about 80,000 clones, around 90% detected once. Source material: peripheral blood. These receptors were collected from a woman older than 75 with acute or convalescent COVID-19.

The chain recombines TRBV5-1 with TRBJ2-2; 10 bases are shared with TRBD1. Germline loops: CDR1 SGHRS, CDR2 YFSETQ. V lost 4 bases to trimming and J lost 6 bases; unmatched junction nucleotides: 6. This CDR3 has 15 amino acids. CDR3 DNA: TGCGCCAGCAGCGACGACAGGGGGCGGTCCGGGGAGCTGTTTTTT. This codes for CASSDDRGRSGELFF. Complete variable domain (other parts from reference TRBV5-1 and TRBJ2-2): KAGVTQTPRYLIKTRGQQVTLSCSPISGHRSVSWYQQTPGQGLQFLFEYFSETQRNKGNFPGRFSGRQFSNSRSEMNVSTLELGDSALYLCASSDDRGRSGELFFGEGSRLTVL.

The chain is built from TRBV20-1 and TRBJ1-4, with D possibly TRBD1 on 6 matching bases. CDR3 length equals 11 residues. CDR1 and CDR2 from the germline V gene are DFQATT and SNEGSKA (reference sequence). The V and J ends lost 2 bases and 11 bases respectively, with 9 bases between them. The CDR3 sequence: CSARLGQKLFF. CDR3 nucleotides: TGCAGTGCTAGACTAGGACAGAAACTGTTTTTT.

J is TRBJ1-2 and V is TRBV5-4; 9 bases fit TRBD1. The germline gives CDR1 SGHNT, CDR2 YYREEE (reference sequence). The CDR3 extends over 12 amino acids. The junction had 7 bases not matched to a gene; V was cut back by 4 bases and J by 12 bases. The CDR3 sequence: CASSVLRTGDTF. CDR3 coding DNA: TGTGCCAGCAGCGTTCTTCGGACAGGGGACACCTTC.

The chain couples TRBV3-1 (or the pseudogene TRBV3-2) to TRBJ2-1; TRBD2 matches 8 bases. Per germline, CDR1 LGHDT and CDR2 YNNKEL (reference sequence). The CDR3 has 17 residues. The junction had 11 bases not matched to a gene; V was cut back by 2 bases and J by 5 bases. The CDR3 bases are TGTGCCAGCAGCCAATCCCGTGGAGCGGGGGTAAACAATGAGCAGTTCTTC. Translation gives CASSQSRGAGVNNEQFF.

V gene TRBV18 combines with J gene TRBJ2-2, with 9 bases matching TRBD1. There are 16 residues in the CDR3. Germline CDR1 is KGHSH and CDR2 is LQKENI. The V gene end was trimmed by 2 bases and the J gene end by 5 bases; junction bases not matched to a gene: 6. CDR3 loop: CASSPGTGRRTGELFF. The CDR3 DNA follows: TGTGCCAGCTCACCAGGGACAGGGAGGAGGACCGGGGAGCTGTTTTTT. Full variable domain (outside the CDR3, taken from reference TRBV18 and TRBJ2-2): NAGVMQNPRHLVRRRGQEARLRCSPMKGHSHVYWYRQLPEEGLKFMVYLQKENIIDESGMPKERFSAEFPKEGPSILRIQQVVRGDSAAYFCASSPGTGRRTGELFFGEGSRLTVL.

This clone was observed once. The J gene is TRBJ1-1, the V gene TRBV6-2 or TRBV6-3; D is unresolved. Germline loops: CDR1 MNHEY, CDR2 SVGEGT. V lost 5 bases to trimming and J lost 4 bases, with 20 bases between them. The CDR3 length is 16 residues. In DNA form, the CDR3 reads TGTGCCAGCAGTCCCCGAAGCGGCGTATGGAGCACTGAAGCTTTCTTT. Translated: CASSPRSGVWSTEAFF.

The chain recombines TRBV18 with TRBJ2-7; possibly TRBD2 for D (6 bases). Trimming removed 3 bases at V and 6 bases at J, with 18 bases between. The germline CDR1 and CDR2 sequences are KGHSH and LQKENI. The CDR3 has 15 amino acids. The CDR3 DNA sequence: TGTGCCAGCTCACCCGGGACTCCCGGGTTCAGCGAGCAGTACTTC. It encodes CASSPGTPGFSEQYF.

The rearrangement links TRBV11-2 to TRBJ2-5; 12 nucleotides agree with TRBD2. The germline V gene has CDR1 SGHAT and CDR2 FQNNGV. The CDR3 is 15 residues long. The V gene end was trimmed by 3 bases and the J gene end by 4 bases; junction bases not matched to a gene: 3. The CDR3 protein is CASSFRTSGIETQYF. In DNA form, the CDR3 reads TGTGCCAGCAGCTTCCGGACTAGCGGGATAGAGACCCAGTACTTC.

This chain joins TRBV5-6 and TRBJ2-7, with D perhaps TRBD2 (5 bases). CDR1 is SGHDT and CDR2 is YYEEEE in the germline V gene. V shed 1 base and J shed 1 base, with 15 bases lying between them. The CDR3 is 16 residues long. CDR3 nucleotide sequence: TGTGCCAGCAGCTTGTTTAAGGGCGCGGGTTCCTACGAGCAGTACTTC. It specifies CASSLFKGAGSYEQYF.

This sequence joins TRBV5-6 and TRBJ2-3, with 9 positions matching TRBD1. CDR3 length: 16 residues. CDR1 is SGHDT, CDR2 YYEEEE, per germline. V shed 1 base, J shed 2 bases, and the junction held 5 bases outside the gene matches. For the CDR3, the DNA is TGTGCCAGCAGCTTGATTGGGGACAGGGTCACAGATACGCAGTATTTT. It encodes CASSLIGDRVTDTQYF.

The chain links TRBV9 to TRBJ2-1, with 13 bases aligning to TRBD2. The CDR3 length is 15 residues. Germline CDR1 is SGDLS and CDR2 is YYNGEE. With V trimmed by 0 bases and J by 11 bases, 5 bases remained unmatched. The DNA for the CDR3 is TGTGCCAGCAGCGTAGGGTTCGGGACTAGCGGGAAGCAGTTCTTC. Encoded protein: CASSVGFGTSGKQFF.

The rearrangement links TRBV29-1 to TRBJ2-1; D ambiguous. This CDR3 is 14 amino acids long. V gave up 0 bases and J gave up 3 bases, with 9 bases separating them. CDR1 is SQVTM and CDR2 is ANQGSEA in the germline V gene. The chain's CDR3 is CSVEDSQDYNEQFF. CDR3 in DNA: TGCAGCGTTGAAGATTCCCAGGACTACAATGAGCAGTTCTTC.

The CDR3 bases are TGTGCCAGCAGCCCAGGGGGCGGTTACACTGAAGCTTTCTTT. This sequence encodes CASSPGGGYTEAFF. This rearrangement joins TRBV9 to TRBJ1-1; 8 bases align to TRBD1. CDR3 length: 14 amino acids. Per germline, CDR1 SGDLS and CDR2 YYNGEE. V lost 4 bases to trimming and J lost 3 bases; unmatched junction nucleotides: 5.

The chain combines TRBV15 with TRBJ1-1, with TRBD1 matching 9 bases. V lost 1 base, J lost 2 bases, and 8 bases stayed unmatched. The CDR3 has 17 residues. CDR1 is LNHNV and CDR2 is YYDKDF in the germline V gene (reference sequence). This CDR3 reads CATSRGGTGLANTEAFF. DNA of the CDR3: TGTGCCACCAGCAGAGGGGGGACAGGGCTGGCAAACACTGAAGCTTTCTTT.

The chain couples TRBV7-9 to TRBJ1-2; a possible D gene is TRBD1 (5 bases). V lost 5 bases and J lost 2, with 9 bases in between. The germline V gene has CDR1 SEHNR and CDR2 FQNEAQ (reference sequence). The CDR3 covers 13 residues. CDR3 in amino acids: CASSPGANYGYTF. CDR3 bases: TGTGCCAGCAGCCCTGGGGCCAACTATGGCTACACCTTC.

The CDR3 DNA sequence: TGCGCCAGCAGCATACAGGGGAATTCTAACTATGGCTACACCTTC. It encodes CASSIQGNSNYGYTF. This sequence joins TRBV5-1 and TRBJ1-2; 7 bases match TRBD1. J gave up 0 bases and V 4 bases, and 6 bases lay outside the gene matches. The germline V gene encodes CDR1 SGHRS and CDR2 YFSETQ. This CDR3 has 15 amino acids.

This clone was observed once. Other DNA variants within this sample encode the same CDR3. This chain connects TRBV18 to TRBJ2-1; 13 bases agree with TRBD2. V lost 4 bases, J lost 2 bases, and 2 bases stayed unmatched. This CDR3 comprises 16 residues. Germline values: CDR1 KGHSH, CDR2 LQKENI. CDR3 amino acids: CASSLGTSGTYNEQFF. The DNA of the CDR3 is TGTGCCAGCTCACTCGGGACTAGCGGGACCTACAATGAGCAGTTCTTC.

The chain couples TRBV6-2 or TRBV6-3 to TRBJ1-5; TRBD1 matches 7 bases. J lost 5 bases, V lost 6 bases, and 10 bases had no gene match. Per germline, CDR1 MNHEY and CDR2 SVGEGT. The length of the CDR3 is 15 residues. CDR3: CASSQDRVVYQPQHF. The CDR3 DNA follows: TGTGCCAGCAGCCAAGACAGGGTTGTTTATCAGCCCCAGCATTTT.